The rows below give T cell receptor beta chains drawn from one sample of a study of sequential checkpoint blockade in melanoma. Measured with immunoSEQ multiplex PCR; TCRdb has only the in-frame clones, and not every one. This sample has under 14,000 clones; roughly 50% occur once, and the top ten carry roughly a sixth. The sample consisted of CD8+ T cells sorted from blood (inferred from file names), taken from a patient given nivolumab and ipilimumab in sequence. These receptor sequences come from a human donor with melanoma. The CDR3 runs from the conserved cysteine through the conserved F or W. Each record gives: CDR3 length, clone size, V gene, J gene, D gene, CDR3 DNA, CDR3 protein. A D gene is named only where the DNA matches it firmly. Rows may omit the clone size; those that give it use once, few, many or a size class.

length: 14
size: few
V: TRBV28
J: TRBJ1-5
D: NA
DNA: TGTGCCAGCAACCCTGGCAATAGCAATCAGCCCCAGCATTTT
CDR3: CASNPGNSNQPQHF

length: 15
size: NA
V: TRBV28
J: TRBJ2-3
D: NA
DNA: TGTGCCAGCAGTTTAGGGCAGGGGGAGGCAGATACGCAGTATTTT
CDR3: CASSLGQGEADTQYF

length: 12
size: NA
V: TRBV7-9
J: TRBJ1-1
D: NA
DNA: TGTGCCAGCAGCTCTAGCTGGGATGAAGCTTTCTTT
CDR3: CASSSSWDEAFF

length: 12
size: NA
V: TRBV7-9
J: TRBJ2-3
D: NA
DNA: TGTGCCAGCAGCTTAGGAGCAGATACGCAGTATTTT
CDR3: CASSLGADTQYF

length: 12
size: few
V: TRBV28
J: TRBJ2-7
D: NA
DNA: TGTGCCAGCAGTTTAAGTAGCTACGAGCAGTACTTC
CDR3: CASSLSSYEQYF

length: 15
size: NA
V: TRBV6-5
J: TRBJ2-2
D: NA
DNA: TGTGCCAGCAGTCCGATTGCCGGGGACACCGGGGAGCTGTTTTTT
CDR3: CASSPIAGDTGELFF

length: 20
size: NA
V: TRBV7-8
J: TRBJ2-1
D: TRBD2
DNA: TGTGCCAGCAGCTTAGAAGGGTCGGTTCGGACTAGCGGGAGTAGGAATGAGCAGTTCTTC
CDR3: CASSLEGSVRTSGSRNEQFF

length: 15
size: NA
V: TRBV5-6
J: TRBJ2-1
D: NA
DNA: TGTGCCAGCAGCTTGGCCCGGAGCTCCTACAATGAGCAGTTCTTC
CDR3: CASSLARSSYNEQFF

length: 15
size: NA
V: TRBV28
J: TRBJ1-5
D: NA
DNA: TGTGCCAGCAGTCCAGACAGGTATGGGGATCAGCCCCAGCATTTT
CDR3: CASSPDRYGDQPQHF

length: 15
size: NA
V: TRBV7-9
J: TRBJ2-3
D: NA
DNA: TGTGCCAGCAGCGCGACACTAGTAAGCGGGGATACGCAGTATTTT
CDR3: CASSATLVSGDTQYF

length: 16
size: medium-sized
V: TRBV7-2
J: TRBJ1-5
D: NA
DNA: TGTGCCAGCAGCTTTACCGGGACTGCCGAGGGCCAGCCCCAGCATTTT
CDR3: CASSFTGTAEGQPQHF

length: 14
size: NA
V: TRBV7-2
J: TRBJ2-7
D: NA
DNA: TGTGCCAGCAGCCCAAGACTATCCCCTTACGAGCAGTACTTC
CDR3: CASSPRLSPYEQYF

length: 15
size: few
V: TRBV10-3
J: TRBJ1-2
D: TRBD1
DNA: TGTGCCATCAGTTTTTTTTCCGGGACAGACTATGGCTACACCTTC
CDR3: CAISFFSGTDYGYTF

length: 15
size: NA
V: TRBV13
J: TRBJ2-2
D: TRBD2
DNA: TGTGCCAGCAGCTTTGGGACTAGCGGCACCGGGGAGCTGTTTTTT
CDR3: CASSFGTSGTGELFF

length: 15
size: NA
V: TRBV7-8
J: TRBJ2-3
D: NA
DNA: TGTGCCAGCAGCTTACACGGGAGTAGCACAGATACGCAGTATTTT
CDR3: CASSLHGSSTDTQYF

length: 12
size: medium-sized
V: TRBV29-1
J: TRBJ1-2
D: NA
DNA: TGCAGCGTACCATCAGGGGACTATGGCTACACCTTC
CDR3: CSVPSGDYGYTF

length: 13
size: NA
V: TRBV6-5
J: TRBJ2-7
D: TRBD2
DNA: TGTGCCAGCGGGGCGGGGGGACGGTACGAGCAGTACTTC
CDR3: CASGAGGRYEQYF

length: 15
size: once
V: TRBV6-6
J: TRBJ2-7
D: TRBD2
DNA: TGTGCCAGCAGTTATCCCCCGGGAGGGGTCGACGAGCAGTACTTC
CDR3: CASSYPPGGVDEQYF

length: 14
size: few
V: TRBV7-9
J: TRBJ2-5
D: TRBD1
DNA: TGTGCCAGCAGGGCAGGGGGATTCCAAGAGACCCAGTACTTC
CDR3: CASRAGGFQETQYF

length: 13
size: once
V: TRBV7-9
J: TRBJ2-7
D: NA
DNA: TGTGCCAGCAGCTTAGAACTCACCTACGAGCAGTACTTC
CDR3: CASSLELTYEQYF

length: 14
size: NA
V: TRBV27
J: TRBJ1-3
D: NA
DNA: TGTGCCAGGAAGGCGGGTAGCTCTGGAAACACCATATATTTT
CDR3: CARKAGSSGNTIYF

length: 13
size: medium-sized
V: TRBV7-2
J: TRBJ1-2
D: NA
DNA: TGTGCCAGCAGCGTCACATCTAACTATGGCTACACCTTC
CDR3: CASSVTSNYGYTF

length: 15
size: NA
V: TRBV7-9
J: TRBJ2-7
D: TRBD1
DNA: TGTGCCAGCAGCCAGACAGGGACATCTTCCTACGAGCAGTACTTC
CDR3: CASSQTGTSSYEQYF

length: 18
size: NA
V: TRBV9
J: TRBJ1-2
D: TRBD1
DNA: TGTGCCAGCAGCGGTTCCGGGACAGGGGGCTGGGGTAACTATGGCTACACCTTC
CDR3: CASSGSGTGGWGNYGYTF

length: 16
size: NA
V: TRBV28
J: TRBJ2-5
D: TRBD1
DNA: TGTGCCAGCAGTCCCGGGACAGGGGGTAAAGAAGAGACCCAGTACTTC
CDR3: CASSPGTGGKEETQYF

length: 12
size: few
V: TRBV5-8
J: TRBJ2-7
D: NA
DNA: TGTGCCAGCAGCCCACCGGAGGGTGAGCAGTACTTC
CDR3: CASSPPEGEQYF

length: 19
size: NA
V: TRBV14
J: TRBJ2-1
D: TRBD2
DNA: TGTGCCAGCAGCCAAGAACTAGCGGGAGGGCCGTATTCCTACAATGAGCAGTTCTTC
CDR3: CASSQELAGGPYSYNEQFF

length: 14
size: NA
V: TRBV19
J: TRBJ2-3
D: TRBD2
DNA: TGTGCCAGCTCACTAGCGGGAGGTTCGCAGTTCCAGTATTTT
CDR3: CASSLAGGSQFQYF

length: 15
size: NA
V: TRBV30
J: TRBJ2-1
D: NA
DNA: TGTGCCTGGAGTGTAGTGTCAGTGATCTACAATGAGCAGTTCTTC
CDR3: CAWSVVSVIYNEQFF

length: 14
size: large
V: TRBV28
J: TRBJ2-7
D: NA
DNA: TGTGCCAGCAGTTTATCGGGGGTGTCCTACGAGCAGTACTTC
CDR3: CASSLSGVSYEQYF

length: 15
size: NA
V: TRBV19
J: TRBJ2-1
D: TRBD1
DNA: TGTGCCAGTAGTGTAGGGACAGGTCCTCCGTCGGAGCAGTTCTTC
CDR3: CASSVGTGPPSEQFF

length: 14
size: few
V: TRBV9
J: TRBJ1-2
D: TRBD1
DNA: TGTGCCAGCAGCGAGATAGGGACAGATGGTGGCTACACCTTC
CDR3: CASSEIGTDGGYTF

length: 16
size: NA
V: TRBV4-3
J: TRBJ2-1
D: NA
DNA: TGCGCCAGCAGCCAAGATTTCAGGGTCCCTTACAATGAGCAGTTCTTC
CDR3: CASSQDFRVPYNEQFF

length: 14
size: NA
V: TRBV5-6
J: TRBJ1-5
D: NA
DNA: TGTGCCAGCAGCTTAGGAGTCTCAGATCAGCCCCAGCATTTT
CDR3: CASSLGVSDQPQHF

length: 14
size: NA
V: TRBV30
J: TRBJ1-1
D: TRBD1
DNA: TGTGCCTGGAGTGAGGGGACAGCAAACACTGAAGCTTTCTTT
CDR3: CAWSEGTANTEAFF

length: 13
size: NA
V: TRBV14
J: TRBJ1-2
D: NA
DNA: TGTGCCAGCAGCCAAGTAGCCAGCTATGGCTACACCTTC
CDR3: CASSQVASYGYTF

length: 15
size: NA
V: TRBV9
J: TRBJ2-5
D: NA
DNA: TGTGCCAGCAGCGCCACTCGGGGGGCCCAAGAGACCCAGTACTTC
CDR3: CASSATRGAQETQYF

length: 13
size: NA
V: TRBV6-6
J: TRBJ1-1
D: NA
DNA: TGTGCCAGCAGTTATCAGGGGTGGGGTGAAGCTTTCTTT
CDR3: CASSYQGWGEAFF

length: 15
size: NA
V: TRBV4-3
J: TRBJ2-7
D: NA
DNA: TGCGCCAGCAGCCAAGTACATGGGAGCTCCTACGAGCAGTACTTC
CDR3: CASSQVHGSSYEQYF

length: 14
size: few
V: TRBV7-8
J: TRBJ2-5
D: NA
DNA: TGTGCCAGCAGCTTAGGGGGTGGCGGGGAGACCCAGTACTTC
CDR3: CASSLGGGGETQYF

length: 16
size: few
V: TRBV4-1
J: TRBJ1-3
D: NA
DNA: TGCGCCAGCAGCCAAGATCGCAGGGGATCTGGAAACACCATATATTTT
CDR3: CASSQDRRGSGNTIYF

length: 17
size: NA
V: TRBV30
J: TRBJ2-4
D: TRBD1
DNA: TGTGCCTGGATGGAGGGAACTCGGGACAGGGAATGGGGCATTCAGTACTTC
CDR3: CAWMEGTRDREWGIQYF

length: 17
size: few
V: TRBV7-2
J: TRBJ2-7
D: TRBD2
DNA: TGTGCCAGCAGCTTAGATCCCCGACTAGCGGTTGCTTCCGAGCAGTACTTC
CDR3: CASSLDPRLAVASEQYF

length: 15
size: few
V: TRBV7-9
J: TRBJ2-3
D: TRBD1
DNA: TGTGCCAGCAGTCACGACAGGGACGTGCCAGATACGCAGTATTTT
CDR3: CASSHDRDVPDTQYF

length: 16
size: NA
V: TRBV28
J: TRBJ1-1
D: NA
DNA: TGTGCCAGCAGTTCTCAACTTCAGGAAATGAACACTGAAGCTTTCTTT
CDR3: CASSSQLQEMNTEAFF

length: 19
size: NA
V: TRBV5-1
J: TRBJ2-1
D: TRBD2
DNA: TGCGCCAGCAGCTCTGCTGGGACTAGCGGGAGGGCCACCTACAATGAGCAGTTCTTC
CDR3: CASSSAGTSGRATYNEQFF

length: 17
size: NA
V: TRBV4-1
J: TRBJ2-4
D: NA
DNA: TGCGCCAGCAGCCAAGATCTGAGAGGGCAAGCCAAAAACATTCAGTACTTC
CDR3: CASSQDLRGQAKNIQYF

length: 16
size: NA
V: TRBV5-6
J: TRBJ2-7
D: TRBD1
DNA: TGTGCCAGCAGCCCGAGCCACGGGACAGCGGCCTACGAGCAGTACTTC
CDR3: CASSPSHGTAAYEQYF

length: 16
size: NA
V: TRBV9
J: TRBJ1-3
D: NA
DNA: TGTGCCAGCAGCGTAGGCGGGGCCCGCTCTGGAAACACCATATATTTT
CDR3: CASSVGGARSGNTIYF

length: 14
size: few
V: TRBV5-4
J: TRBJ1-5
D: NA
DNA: TGTGCCAGCAGCTTGGAGGGGAACGGTCAGCCCCAGCATTTT
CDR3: CASSLEGNGQPQHF

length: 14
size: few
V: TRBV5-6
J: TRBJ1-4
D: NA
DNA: TGTGCCAGCAGCTTGGAACCGGGGGATGAAAAACTGTTTTTT
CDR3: CASSLEPGDEKLFF

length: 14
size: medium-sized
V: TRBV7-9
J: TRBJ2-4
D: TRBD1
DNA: TGTGCCAGCAGCTGGGACAGAGCCAAAAACATTCAGTACTTC
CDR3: CASSWDRAKNIQYF

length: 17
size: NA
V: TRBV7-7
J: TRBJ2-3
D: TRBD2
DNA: TGTGCTAGCAGCTTAAGACTAGCGGGAGTTGGCACAGATACGCAGTATTTT
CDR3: CASSLRLAGVGTDTQYF